The 30 T cell receptor beta chains reported below all come from one sample, sequenced in a study of blood T cell repertoires in COVID-19. Here immunoSEQ multiplex PCR was the method, and the copy in TCRdb shows in-frame clones only, minus some. The sample holds 200,000 to 250,000 clones, 75% to 85% seen once. The specimen was peripheral blood. These receptors originate from a woman aged 25 to 39 with COVID-19, enrolled during active disease.

This clone was counted a few times. The V gene is TRBV11-2, the J gene TRBJ1-5; D not resolved. Germline CDR1 SGHAT, CDR2 FQNNGV. The CDR3 has 13 amino acids. Trimming pared 0 bases from V and 6 bases from J, leaving 6 bases between. In nucleotides, the CDR3 is TGTGCCAGCAGCTTAGATTCCGGTCAGCCCCAGCATTTT. It translates to CASSLDSGQPQHF.

The genes are TRBV28 and TRBJ1-2; TRBD1 agrees at 7 bases. The CDR3 loop spans 15 amino acids. CDR1 is MDHEN and CDR2 is SYDVKM in the germline V gene. Trimming at V came to 5 bases and at J to 2 bases, leaving 8 bases not matched to a gene. The CDR3 is CASSPNWDRNYGYTF. The DNA of the CDR3 is TGTGCCAGCAGTCCCAATTGGGACAGAAACTATGGCTACACCTTC.

The chain recombines TRBV21-1 with TRBJ1-1; the table's D call, TRBD1, has no DNA check behind it. TRBV21-1 is a pseudogene segment. The CDR3 covers 18 residues. CDR3 sequence (DNA): TGTGCCAGCAGCAAAATAAGGGACAGGGGGCCTGGGAACACTGAAGCTTTCTTT. The encoded protein is CASSKIRDRGPGNTEAFF.

This clone was recorded only once. This chain links TRBV13 with TRBJ1-3, with 9 positions matching TRBD1. V lost 5 bases, J lost 3 bases, and 5 bases stayed unmatched. Germline CDR1 is PRHDT and CDR2 is FYEKMQ (reference sequence). CDR3 length: 15 residues. In DNA form, the CDR3 reads TGTGCCAGCAGCCCCCGGACAGGGGATGGAAACACCATATATTTT. As protein: CASSPRTGDGNTIYF.

The J gene is TRBJ2-1, the V gene TRBV5-4, with 14 bases lining up with TRBD2. V lost 4 bases to trimming and J lost 9 bases; unmatched junction nucleotides: 9. The CDR3 contains 16 residues. Germline loops: CDR1 SGHNT, CDR2 YYREEE (reference sequence). The CDR3 sequence: CASSIGLAGGSGEQFF. The CDR3 DNA is TGTGCCAGCAGCATTGGACTAGCGGGAGGTTCTGGTGAGCAGTTCTTC.

This clone showed up just a few times. The chain carries TRBV4-3 and TRBJ1-3; D not resolved. The V and J ends lost 0 bases and 1 base respectively, with 7 bases between them. The CDR3 loop spans 15 amino acids. In germline, CDR1 is LGHNA, CDR2 YSLEER. CDR3 nucleotides: TGCGCCAGCAGCCAAGATCCCAGTTCTGGAAACACCATATATTTT. Translated: CASSQDPSSGNTIYF.

This chain links TRBV12-3 or TRBV12-4 with TRBJ1-1; D is perhaps TRBD1 (6 bases). The CDR3 runs 11 residues. The ends were cut back, 1 base at V and 10 bases at J, with 7 bases in the middle. CDR3 residues: CASSLGGGAFF. In nucleotides, the CDR3 is TGTGCCAGCAGTTTAGGAGGGGGAGCTTTCTTT.

The V and J genes are TRBV30 and TRBJ1-5, with D maybe TRBD1 (6 bases). The V gene lost 0 bases and the J gene lost 9 bases, with 12 bases spanning the gap. The CDR3 has 13 residues. Germline loops: CDR1 GTSNPN, CDR2 SVGIG (reference sequence). The CDR3 DNA is TGTGCCTGGAGTGTAGCAGACAGGCTGCCCCAGCATTTT. Translated: CAWSVADRLPQHF.

The chain joins TRBV19 to TRBJ1-2; 7 bases are a match to TRBD1. Germline assignment: CDR1 LNHDA and CDR2 SQIVND (reference sequence). Losses at the gene ends were 3 bases for V and 8 bases for J; bases not matched to a gene: 12. The CDR3 extends over 15 amino acids. In DNA, the CDR3 is TGTGCCAGTAGTATGGACAGGAGTTTTTTGGGGGGCTACACCTTC. Translated, it gives CASSMDRSFLGGYTF.

This clone appeared once. The chain has TRBV7-9 and TRBJ2-7; weak D call: TRBD1 (6 bases). Between the trimmed V and J ends, which lost 5 bases and 3 bases, there was a span of 14 bases. The CDR3 covers 14 residues. Germline CDR1 reads SEHNR; CDR2 reads FQNEAQ (reference sequence). CDR3 nucleotide sequence: TGTGCCAGCAGCGCCCAACAGGGTATCTACGAGCAGTACTTC. Translation gives CASSAQQGIYEQYF.

This chain links TRBV19 with TRBJ1-1; 9 bases align to TRBD1. The CDR3 is 13 residues long. Germline CDR1 and CDR2: LNHDA and SQIVND (reference sequence). J gave up 1 base and V 6 bases, and 0 bases lay outside the gene matches. CDR3 sequence reads: CASRQGANTEAFF. DNA for the CDR3: TGTGCCAGTAGACAGGGGGCGAACACTGAAGCTTTCTTT.

The J gene is TRBJ2-6, the V gene TRBV5-6, with 7 nucleotides matching TRBD1. This CDR3 is built from 16 residues. Germline trimming cut 4 bases from V and 2 bases from J; bases unmatched to any gene: 6. Germline loops: CDR1 SGHDT, CDR2 YYEEEE. CDR3 protein: CASSARGGAGANVLTF. In nucleotides, the CDR3 is TGTGCCAGCAGCGCCCGAGGGGGCGCTGGGGCCAACGTCCTGACTTTC.

In DNA, the CDR3 is TGCGCCAGCAGCCAAGTCGGGGAGGGTGCTTTCTTT. Translating gives CASSQVGEGAFF. The chain uses TRBV4-3 and TRBJ1-1; unclear D gene. Germline V lookup: CDR1 LGHNA, CDR2 YSLEER. This CDR3 spans 12 amino acids. The V end was cut by 1 base, the J end by 11 bases, with 11 bases between.

V is TRBV30 and J is TRBJ1-6; D is possibly TRBD1 (6 bases). V gave up 0 bases and J gave up 7 bases, with 10 bases separating them. This CDR3 is 14 amino acids long. Germline V gives CDR1 GTSNPN, CDR2 SVGIG (reference sequence). DNA for the CDR3: TGTGCCTGGAGTGTGTACAGGGAAAATTCACCCCTCCACTTT. Translating gives CAWSVYRENSPLHF.

V is TRBV3-1 (or the pseudogene TRBV3-2) and J is TRBJ2-7; TRBD1 might be the D (5 bases). The ends were cut back, 1 base at V and 5 bases at J, with 12 bases in the middle. This CDR3 is built from 14 residues. CDR1 is LGHDT, CDR2 YNNKEL, per germline (reference sequence). The CDR3 DNA is TGTGCCAGCAGCCAAGCAGGGATGAAAGACGAGCAGTACTTC. It is translated as CASSQAGMKDEQYF.

This sequence joins TRBV3-1 (or the pseudogene TRBV3-2) and TRBJ2-1; 10 bases agree with TRBD2. Germline V gene lookup returns CDR1 LGHDT and CDR2 YNNKEL (reference sequence). V lost 0 bases to trimming and J lost 3 bases; unmatched junction nucleotides: 2. CDR3 length: 16 amino acids. Written as DNA, the CDR3 is TGTGCCAGCAGCCAAGACGGACTAGCGGTCTACAATGAGCAGTTCTTC. It encodes CASSQDGLAVYNEQFF.

The gene calls are TRBV3-1 (or the pseudogene TRBV3-2) and TRBJ1-5; 8 positions agree with TRBD1. Germline assignment: CDR1 LGHDT and CDR2 YNNKEL (reference sequence). The ends lost 1 base at V and 6 bases at J; junction bases unmatched: 5. The CDR3 extends over 15 amino acids. The CDR3 here is CASSQGSGGVQPQHF. In DNA, the CDR3 is TGTGCCAGCAGCCAAGGTTCAGGGGGCGTTCAGCCCCAGCATTTT.

The chain recombines TRBV19 with TRBJ1-2; 10 bases fit TRBD1. Germline V gives CDR1 LNHDA, CDR2 SQIVND (reference sequence). With V trimmed by 4 bases and J by 2 bases, 4 bases remained unmatched. The CDR3 has 15 residues. This chain's CDR3 is CASSTGTGANYGYTF. The CDR3, as DNA: TGTGCCAGTAGTACAGGGACAGGGGCCAACTATGGCTACACCTTC.

The J gene is TRBJ2-1, the V gene TRBV4-1, with D uncertain. From germline, CDR1 is MGHRA and CDR2 YSYEKL. There are 13 residues in the CDR3. V lost 1 base and J lost 6, with 7 bases in between. The CDR3 sequence: CASSQGQVNEQFF. The CDR3 nucleotides read TGCGCCAGCAGCCAAGGGCAGGTCAATGAGCAGTTCTTC.

This clone was counted only a few times. This chain joins TRBV6-1 and TRBJ1-2; 10 positions match TRBD1. CDR3 length: 13 amino acids. CDR1 and CDR2 from the germline V gene are MNHNS and SASEGT. V was clipped by 5 bases and J by 10 bases; unmatched bases: 7. The DNA of the CDR3 is TGTGCCAGCAGTTCACCGGGACAGGGGCTCTACACCTTC. It specifies CASSSPGQGLYTF.

The chain links TRBV7-9 to TRBJ2-1, with a possible D match to TRBD2 (6 bases). Germline assignment: CDR1 SEHNR and CDR2 FQNEAQ (reference sequence). The CDR3 runs 15 residues. V was trimmed by 5 bases and J by 7 bases, leaving 18 bases between them. The CDR3 bases are TGTGCCAGCAGCCCTAGTGAATCGGGAGCGAATGAGCAGTTCTTC. Protein sequence: CASSPSESGANEQFF. Using reference TRBV7-9 and TRBJ2-1 for the parts outside the CDR3, the full variable domain is DTGVSQNPRHKITKRGQNVTFRCDPISEHNRLYWYRQTLGQGPEFLTYFQNEAQLEKSRLLSDRFSAERPKGSFSTLEIQRTEQGDSAMYLCASSPSESGANEQFFGPGTRLTVL.

The V call is TRBV5-8, the J call TRBJ2-1, with a weak D call TRBD2 (7 bases). The V end lost 2 bases, the J end lost 5 bases, and 14 bases lay between the germline ends. Germline V gene sequence: CDR1 SGHTS, CDR2 YDEGEE. CDR3 size: 15 residues. The CDR3 coding sequence is TGTGCCAGCAGCTTCGGAACAGGGAGGGACAATGAGCAGTTCTTC. It encodes CASSFGTGRDNEQFF.

V is TRBV2 and J is TRBJ2-5; 8 bases agree with TRBD1. CDR1 and CDR2 (germline): SNHLY, FYNNEI. The CDR3 consists of 13 residues. With V trimmed by 8 bases and J by 5 bases, 7 bases remained unmatched. The CDR3 nucleotides read TGTGCCAGCGATCCCTACAGGGGGGAGACCCAGTACTTC. Translated, it gives CASDPYRGETQYF.

The V and J genes are TRBV5-1 and TRBJ2-5; 8 bases map to TRBD2. V was pared by 1 base and J by 0 bases, with 5 bases of the junction left unmatched. CDR1 SGHRS and CDR2 YFSETQ come from the germline V gene. The CDR3 is made up of 16 amino acids. CDR3 loop: CASSLRVAGNQETQYF. The CDR3 nucleotides read TGCGCCAGCAGCTTGAGAGTAGCGGGAAACCAAGAGACCCAGTACTTC. Complete variable domain (other parts from reference TRBV5-1 and TRBJ2-5): KAGVTQTPRYLIKTRGQQVTLSCSPISGHRSVSWYQQTPGQGLQFLFEYFSETQRNKGNFPGRFSGRQFSNSRSEMNVSTLELGDSALYLCASSLRVAGNQETQYFGPGTRLLVL.

In this sample, this clone turned up once. The gene calls are TRBV18 and TRBJ2-1; TRBD2 agrees at 7 bases. Losses at the gene ends were 3 bases for V and 10 bases for J; bases not matched to a gene: 9. The CDR3 runs to 14 residues. Germline V gene lookup returns CDR1 KGHSH and CDR2 LQKENI. The CDR3 region is CASSPGLGVGEQFF. CDR3 in DNA: TGTGCCAGCTCACCCGGACTAGGCGTGGGGGAGCAGTTCTTC.

The V call is TRBV5-1, the J call TRBJ1-2; 9 bases match TRBD1. The CDR3 sequence is 13 residues long. V was clipped by 5 bases and J by 5 bases; unmatched bases: 4. Germline V CDR1 and CDR2: SGHRS, YFSETQ. The CDR3 DNA reads TGCGCCAGCAGAGAACAGGGGGCTTATGGCTACACCTTC. This encodes CASREQGAYGYTF.

V usage is TRBV15 and J usage is TRBJ2-5; 9 nucleotides agree with TRBD2. CDR1 is LNHNV, CDR2 YYDKDF, per germline (reference sequence). J was trimmed by 5 bases and V by 1 base; bases with no gene match: 11. The length of the CDR3 is 17 residues. The CDR3 DNA reads as TGTGCCACCAGCAGAGGCCGAGGCGGGGGGGATGGGGAGACCCAGTACTTC. Translation gives CATSRGRGGGDGETQYF.

The chain has TRBV11-3 and TRBJ2-7, with TRBD1 matching 9 bases. The CDR3 is 17 amino acids. V trimming: 6 bases; J trimming: 2 bases; junction bases outside the gene matches: 14. The germline CDR1 and CDR2 sequences are SGHNT and YENEEA. The CDR3 DNA follows: TGTGCCAGCAGACCCAGGCCCCGGGACAGGGTAACCTACGAGCAGTACTTC. Protein product: CASRPRPRDRVTYEQYF. The full variable domain, in which reference TRBV11-3 and TRBJ2-7 provide the parts outside the CDR3, is EAGVVQSPRYKIIEKKQPVAFWCNPISGHNTLYWYLQNLGQGPELLIRYENEEAVDDSQLPKDRFSAERLKGVDSTLKIQPAELGDSAVYLCASRPRPRDRVTYEQYFGPGTRLTVT.

The chain has TRBV20-1 and TRBJ2-7, with no clear D. This CDR3 comprises 11 residues. The V gene lost 5 bases and the J gene lost 4 bases, with 9 bases spanning the gap. The germline CDR1 and CDR2 sequences are DFQATT and SNEGSKA (reference sequence). CDR3 nucleotide sequence: TGCAGTGCTCCAACTGCTTACGAGCAGTACTTC. Amino acids: CSAPTAYEQYF.

This clone was seen once. V and J are TRBV2 and TRBJ2-1, with TRBD2 matching 13 bases. This CDR3 is 17 amino acids long. Germline V CDR1 and CDR2: SNHLY, FYNNEI. With 4 bases clipped from V and 8 bases from J, the junction kept 11 bases outside the gene matches. The CDR3 DNA is TGTGCCAGCAGTGTACTTAGGACTAGCGGGAGACTCGATGAGCAGTTCTTC. Amino acids: CASSVLRTSGRLDEQFF.